The rows below give T cell receptor beta chains drawn from one sample of a study of neurological immune-mediated disorders. TCRdb analysed the 5' RACE reads with MiXCR anew, one entry per CDR3 protein. The profile covers about 45,000 distinct CDR3 sequences, with around an eighth appearing a single time and approximately 10% taken by the ten largest. Sequenced material: PBMCs. The receptor set was obtained from a man aged 25 to 45 in good health. Both conserved end residues are part of each CDR3. A D gene is named only where the DNA matches it firmly. Only some rows state a clone size, as once, few, many or a class for expanded clones.

cdr3_length,j_call,d_call,v_call,clone_size,cdr3_aa,cdr3_nt
12,TRBJ2-1,-,TRBV5-1,medium-sized,CASSLAGDEQFF,TGCGCCAGCAGCTTGGCCGGGGATGAGCAGTTCTTC
15,TRBJ1-1,-,TRBV5-1,many,CASSPQVEGNTEAFF,TGCGCCAGCAGCCCCCAAGTTGAGGGTAACACTGAAGCTTTCTTT
14,TRBJ2-7,-,TRBV6-1,many,CASSLRGGAYEQYF,TGTGCCAGCAGCCTGCGAGGCGGGGCCTACGAGCAGTACTTC
15,TRBJ2-1,-,TRBV4-1,many,CASSQDPSRYNEQFF,TGCGCCAGCAGCCAAGATCCTAGTCGCTACAATGAGCAGTTCTTC
19,TRBJ2-2,TRBD1,TRBV24-1,many,CATSDLQKDRAENTGELFF,TGTGCCACCAGTGATTTACAAAAGGACAGGGCCGAGAACACCGGGGAGCTGTTTTTT
14,TRBJ2-1,TRBD2,TRBV20-1,many,CSARDLGTGGEQFF,TGCAGTGCTAGAGATCTGGGCACGGGAGGTGAGCAGTTCTTC
15,TRBJ2-7,TRBD2,TRBV10-3,many,CAISGTSGMTYEQYF,TGTGCCATCAGCGGTACTAGCGGGATGACCTACGAGCAGTACTTC
12,TRBJ2-7,-,TRBV7-2,many,CASSFPQTEQYF,TGTGCCAGCAGCTTTCCGCAGACCGAGCAGTACTTC
14,TRBJ2-7,-,TRBV28,medium-sized,CASSLWGRTGEQYF,TGTGCCAGCAGTTTATGGGGGCGCACGGGCGAGCAGTACTTC
10,TRBJ1-2,-,TRBV28,few,CASNKNGYTF,TGTGCCAGCAACAAGAATGGCTACACCTTC
13,TRBJ2-1,-,TRBV7-9,many,CASSSTEYNEQFF,TGTGCCAGCAGCTCGACAGAGTACAATGAGCAGTTCTTC
16,TRBJ2-5,TRBD1,TRBV5-1,many,CASSLEGTGPQETQYF,TGCGCCAGCAGCTTAGAAGGGACAGGCCCCCAAGAGACCCAGTACTTC
15,TRBJ2-7,-,TRBV11-2,many,CASSLVTGYTYEQYF,TGTGCCAGCAGCTTAGTTACAGGGTATACCTACGAGCAGTACTTC
14,TRBJ2-5,TRBD1,TRBV5-1,many,CASSSGTGSETQYF,TGCGCCAGCAGCTCCGGGACAGGTTCAGAGACCCAGTACTTC
14,TRBJ2-7,-,TRBV19,many,CASSISLRSYEQYF,TGTGCCAGTAGTATCTCCCTCAGGTCCTACGAGCAGTACTTC
16,TRBJ2-1,-,TRBV7-9,many,CASSSPGTGRQDEQFF,TGTGCCAGCAGCTCCCCAGGCACCGGGAGACAGGATGAGCAGTTCTTC
16,TRBJ2-2,TRBD2,TRBV20-1,many,CSAEREGRKNTGELFF,TGCAGTGCGGAGCGGGAGGGCCGTAAGAACACCGGGGAGCTGTTTTTT
15,TRBJ2-1,TRBD2,TRBV7-3,many,CASSFGLGNYNEQFF,TGTGCCAGCAGCTTTGGACTAGGGAATTACAATGAGCAGTTCTTC
11,TRBJ2-2,-,TRBV20-1,many,CSAFSTGELFF,TGCAGTGCCTTCAGCACCGGGGAGCTGTTTTTT
13,TRBJ2-1,-,TRBV28,medium-sized,CASSPVQNNEQFF,TGTGCCAGCAGTCCCGTTCAGAACAATGAGCAGTTCTTC
16,TRBJ1-5,TRBD1,TRBV29-1,many,CSVALPGQYSNQPQHF,TGCAGCGTTGCCCTCCCGGGACAGTATAGCAATCAGCCCCAGCATTTT
13,TRBJ2-7,TRBD1,TRBV29-1,many,CSVGDRDDYEQYF,TGCAGCGTGGGGGACAGGGATGACTACGAGCAGTACTTC
14,TRBJ2-2,-,TRBV24-1,many,CATSEISNTGELFF,TGTGCCACCAGTGAAATCTCGAACACCGGGGAGCTGTTTTTT
14,TRBJ2-1,-,TRBV20-1,many,CSATGGYSYNEQFF,TGCAGTGCCACCGGGGGCTACTCCTACAATGAGCAGTTCTTC
15,TRBJ1-1,-,TRBV5-1,many,CASSFDRSMNTEAFF,TGCGCCAGCAGCTTTGACCGGAGCATGAACACTGAAGCTTTCTTT
19,TRBJ1-1,TRBD1,TRBV4-1,many,CASRQNGFVSGTGNTEAFF,TGCGCCAGCAGGCAAAACGGTTTCGTATCCGGGACAGGGAACACTGAAGCTTTCTTT
15,TRBJ2-1,-,TRBV12-3/TRBV12-4,many,CASRAGTTSYNEQFF,TGTGCCAGCAGGGCCGGGACAACTTCCTACAATGAGCAGTTCTTC
11,TRBJ2-1,TRBD2,TRBV29-1,-,CSRLREWKQFF,TGCAGCAGACTGCGGGAGTGGAAGCAGTTCTTC
15,TRBJ2-5,TRBD2,TRBV28,-,CASSPRWTSVETQYF,TGTGCCAGCAGTCCAAGGTGGACTAGCGTCGAGACCCAGTACTTC
17,TRBJ2-1,-,TRBV5-1,many,CASSLSAGYNAGNEQFF,TGCGCCAGCAGCTTGAGTGCGGGATATAACGCCGGCAATGAGCAGTTCTTC
15,TRBJ1-6,-,TRBV5-5,many,CASSFGPPGNSPLHF,TGTGCCAGCAGCTTCGGCCCCCCGGGGAATTCACCCCTCCACTTT
13,TRBJ2-5,TRBD1,TRBV20-1,many,CSAQRTGQETQYF,TGCAGTGCTCAGAGGACAGGGCAAGAGACCCAGTACTTC
16,TRBJ2-3,-,TRBV5-1,many,CASSLLPQGSTDTQYF,TGCGCCAGCAGCCTTCTACCTCAGGGGAGCACAGATACGCAGTATTTT
19,TRBJ2-5,TRBD2,TRBV7-2,-,CASSVMGTSGRIRQETQYF,TGTGCCAGCAGTGTGATGGGGACTAGCGGGAGGATTAGACAAGAGACCCAGTACTTC
14,TRBJ2-1,-,TRBV20-1,once,CSAADSGLYNEQFF,TGCAGTGCTGCGGACAGTGGGCTCTACAATGAGCAGTTCTTC
13,TRBJ1-3,-,TRBV28,large,CASSLGRGNTIYF,TGTGCCAGCAGTTTGGGACGTGGAAACACCATATATTTT
13,TRBJ1-5,TRBD1,TRBV28,many,CASRSAGGGPQHF,TGTGCCAGCAGGTCGGCAGGGGGTGGGCCCCAGCATTTT
15,TRBJ1-2,-,TRBV20-1,many,CSARVGRGVNYGYTF,TGCAGTGCAAGGGTCGGTCGTGGGGTAAACTATGGCTACACCTTC
12,TRBJ2-2,-,TRBV12-3/TRBV12-4,many,CASSPNPGELFF,TGTGCCAGCAGTCCCAATCCCGGGGAGCTGTTTTTT
13,TRBJ1-1,TRBD1,TRBV30,-,CAWRGQGVTEAFF,TGTGCCTGGCGTGGACAGGGAGTCACTGAAGCTTTCTTT
15,TRBJ1-5,TRBD1,TRBV4-1,many,CASSRGQLLNQPQHF,TGCGCCAGCAGCAGGGGACAGTTACTGAATCAGCCCCAGCATTTT
15,TRBJ2-7,-,TRBV5-1,-,CASKELGLSPYEQHF,TGCGCCAGCAAGGAACTGGGACTGTCTCCCTACGAGCAGCACTTC
15,TRBJ2-2,-,TRBV25-1,-,CASEFTGVTGGELFF,TGTGCCAGCGAGTTTACGGGGGTGACGGGCGGGGAGCTGTTTTTT
15,TRBJ2-1,-,TRBV5-1,many,CASSPDGWTTTGQFF,TGCGCCAGCAGCCCCGATGGGTGGACCACCACCGGGCAGTTCTTC
12,TRBJ2-1,TRBD1,TRBV20-1,many,CSGGQGWNEQFF,TGCAGTGGGGGACAGGGTTGGAATGAGCAGTTCTTC
15,TRBJ2-1,-,TRBV5-1,many,CASSLVSSSYNEQFF,TGCGCCAGCAGCTTGGTCTCGAGCTCCTACAATGAGCAGTTCTTC
14,TRBJ2-5,TRBD2,TRBV7-3,many,CASSPSGNQETQYF,TGTGCCAGCAGCCCTAGCGGGAACCAAGAGACCCAGTACTTC
15,TRBJ2-7,-,TRBV6-2/TRBV6-3,many,CASTRREQATYEQYF,TGTGCCAGCACCCGGAGGGAGCAAGCTACCTACGAGCAGTACTTC
13,TRBJ1-5,-,TRBV3-1,many,CASSQGSDQPQHF,TGTGCCAGCAGCCAAGGGTCTGATCAGCCCCAGCATTTT
13,TRBJ1-1,-,TRBV20-1,-,CSAPRGACAEAFF,TGCAGTGCCCCACGAGGGGCTTGCGCTGAAGCTTTCTTT
14,TRBJ2-1,TRBD2,TRBV20-1,many,CSAISGRARDEQFF,TGCAGTGCTATTAGCGGGAGGGCCCGGGATGAGCAGTTCTTC
15,TRBJ2-3,TRBD2,TRBV29-1,many,CSVRGPGTSGTTQYF,TGCAGCGTGAGGGGACCCGGGACTAGCGGGACTACGCAGTATTTT
13,TRBJ1-4,-,TRBV2,few,CASHRDHNEKLFF,TGTGCCAGTCACCGGGACCATAATGAAAAACTGTTTTTT
14,TRBJ2-7,-,TRBV7-8,many,CASSPVGVAYEQYF,TGTGCCAGCAGCCCAGTCGGGGTCGCCTACGAGCAGTACTTC